This T cell receptor beta chain comes out of a study of T-cell reconstitution after alpha-beta-depleted transplantation in children. A note on this clonotype: Its specificity is not known.

Using unique molecular identifiers, the investigators prepared the TCRbeta library. MiXCR, run by TCRdb on the PCR reads, gives a single entry per CDR3 protein. The sample has 450,000 to 550,000 distinct CDR3 sequences; about an eighth are singletons. Regarding the study as a whole: Reportedly, only several hundred clones from non-depleted graft cells drove alpha-beta T-cell counts at about two months.

This material consisted of PBMCs, mostly from graft donor cells, taken 180 days after TCRalphabeta/CD19-depleted stem cell transplant. This sequence was found in a female patient aged 2-15 years who had a stem cell transplant for aplastic anemia, so the T cells may come from the graft donor.

The CDR3 DNA reads TGTGCCAGCAGCAAGGGGACTAGCGGAACCTACGAGCAGTACTTC. Encoded protein: CASSKGTSGTYEQYF. This chain connects TRBV21-1 to TRBJ2-7; the D call of TRBD2 is as the table states it, not checked on the DNA. TRBV21-1 is marked as a pseudogene. This CDR3 region has 15 residues.